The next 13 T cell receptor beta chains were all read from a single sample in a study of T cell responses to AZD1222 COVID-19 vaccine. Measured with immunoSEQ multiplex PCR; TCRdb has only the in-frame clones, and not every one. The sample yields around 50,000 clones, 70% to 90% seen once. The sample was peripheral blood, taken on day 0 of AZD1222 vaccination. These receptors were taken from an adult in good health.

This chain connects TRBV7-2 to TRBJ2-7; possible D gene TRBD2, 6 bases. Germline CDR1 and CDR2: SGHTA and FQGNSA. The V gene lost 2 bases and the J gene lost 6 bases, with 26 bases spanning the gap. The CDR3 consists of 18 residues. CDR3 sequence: CASSLNAVAVFRSGEQYF. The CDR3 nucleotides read TGTGCCAGCAGCTTAAACGCGGTAGCGGTCTTTAGATCCGGCGAGCAGTACTTC. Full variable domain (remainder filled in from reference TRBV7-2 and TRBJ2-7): GAGVSQSPSNKVTEKGKDVELRCDPISGHTALYWYRQSLGQGLEFLIYFQGNSAPDKSGLPSDRFSAERTGGSVSTLTIQRTQQEDSAVYLCASSLNAVAVFRSGEQYFGPGTRLTVT.

The CDR3 protein is CASSPTDRGYGYTF. The CDR3 region has the DNA TGTGCCAGCAGCCCCACCGACAGAGGCTATGGCTACACCTTC. The J gene is TRBJ1-2, the V gene TRBV16; possibly TRBD1 for D (5 bases). Germline V gene data show CDR1 as KGHSY and CDR2 as FQNENV. V gave up 4 bases and J gave up 4 bases, with 13 bases separating them. The CDR3 runs 14 residues.

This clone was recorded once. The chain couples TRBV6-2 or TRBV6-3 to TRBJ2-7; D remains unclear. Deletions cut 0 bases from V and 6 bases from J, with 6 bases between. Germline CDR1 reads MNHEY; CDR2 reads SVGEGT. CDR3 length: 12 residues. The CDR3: CASSYSNGEQYF. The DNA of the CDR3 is TGTGCCAGCAGTTACTCGAACGGCGAGCAGTACTTC.

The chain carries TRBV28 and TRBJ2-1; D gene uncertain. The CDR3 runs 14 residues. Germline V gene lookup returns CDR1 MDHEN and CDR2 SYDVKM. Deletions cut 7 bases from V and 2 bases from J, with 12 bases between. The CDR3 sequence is CASTPALAYNEQFF. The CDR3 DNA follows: TGTGCCAGCACGCCGGCCCTGGCCTACAATGAGCAGTTCTTC.

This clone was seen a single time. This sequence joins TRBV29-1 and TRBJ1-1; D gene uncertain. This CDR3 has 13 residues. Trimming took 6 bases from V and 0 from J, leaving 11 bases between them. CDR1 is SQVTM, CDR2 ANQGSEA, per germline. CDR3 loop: CSVQQLMNTEAFF. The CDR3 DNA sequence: TGCAGCGTGCAACAGCTTATGAACACTGAAGCTTTCTTT.

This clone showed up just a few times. The CDR3 DNA follows: TGCGCCAGCAGAGGACAGGAGGCCACTGAAGCTTTCTTT. Encoded protein: CASRGQEATEAFF. This chain joins TRBV5-1 and TRBJ1-1; 7 nucleotides agree with TRBD1. With 5 bases clipped from V and 4 bases from J, the junction kept 5 bases outside the gene matches. This CDR3 has 13 amino acids. The germline V gene has CDR1 SGHRS and CDR2 YFSETQ.

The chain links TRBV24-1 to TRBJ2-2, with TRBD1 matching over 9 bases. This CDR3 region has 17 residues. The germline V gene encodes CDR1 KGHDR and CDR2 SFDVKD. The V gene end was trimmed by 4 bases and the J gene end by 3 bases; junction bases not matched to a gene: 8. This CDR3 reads CATSDHPGQGDTGELFF. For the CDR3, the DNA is TGTGCCACCAGTGACCATCCGGGACAGGGTGACACCGGGGAGCTGTTTTTT.

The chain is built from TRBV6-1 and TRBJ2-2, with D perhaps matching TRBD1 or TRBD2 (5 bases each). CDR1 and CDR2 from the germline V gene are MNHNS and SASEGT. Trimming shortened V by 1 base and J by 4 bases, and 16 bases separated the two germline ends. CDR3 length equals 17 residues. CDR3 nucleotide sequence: TGTGCCAGCAGTGAAGTTACGGTATGGGGGAGCACCGGGGAGCTGTTTTTT. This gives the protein CASSEVTVWGSTGELFF.

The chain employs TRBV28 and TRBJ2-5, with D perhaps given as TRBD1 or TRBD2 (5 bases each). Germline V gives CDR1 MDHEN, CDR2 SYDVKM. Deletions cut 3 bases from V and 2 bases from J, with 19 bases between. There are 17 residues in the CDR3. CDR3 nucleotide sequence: TGTGCCAGCAGTTTCCTTATACCGGGACGGGAACAAGAGACCCAGTACTTC. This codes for CASSFLIPGREQETQYF.

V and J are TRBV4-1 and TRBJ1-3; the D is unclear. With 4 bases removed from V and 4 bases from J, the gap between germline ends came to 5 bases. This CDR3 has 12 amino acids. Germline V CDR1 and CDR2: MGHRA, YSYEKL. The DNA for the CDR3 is TGCGCCAGCAGCCCTTTGGGAAACACCATATATTTT. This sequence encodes CASSPLGNTIYF.

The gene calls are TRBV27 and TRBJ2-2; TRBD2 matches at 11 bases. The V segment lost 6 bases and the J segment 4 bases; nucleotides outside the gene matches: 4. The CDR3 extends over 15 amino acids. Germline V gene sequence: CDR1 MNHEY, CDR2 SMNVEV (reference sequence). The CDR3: CASRIAGGVTGELFF. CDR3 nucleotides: TGTGCCAGCAGGATAGCGGGAGGGGTCACCGGGGAGCTGTTTTTT.

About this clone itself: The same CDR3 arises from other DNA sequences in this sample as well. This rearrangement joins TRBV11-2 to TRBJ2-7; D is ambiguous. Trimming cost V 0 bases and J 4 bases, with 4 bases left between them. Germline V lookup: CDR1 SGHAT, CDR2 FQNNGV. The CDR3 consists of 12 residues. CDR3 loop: CASSLDSYEQYF. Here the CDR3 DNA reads TGTGCCAGCAGCTTAGATTCTTACGAGCAGTACTTC.

The CDR3 nucleotides are TGTGCCAGCAATTCTAACAGGGCCATCGAGCAGTTCTTC. It translates to CASNSNRAIEQFF. The chain links TRBV7-2 to TRBJ2-1; tentatively, D is TRBD1 (6 bases). CDR1 and CDR2 from the germline V gene are SGHTA and FQGNSA. The CDR3 spans 13 residues. V was pared by 7 bases and J by 10 bases, with 17 bases between.